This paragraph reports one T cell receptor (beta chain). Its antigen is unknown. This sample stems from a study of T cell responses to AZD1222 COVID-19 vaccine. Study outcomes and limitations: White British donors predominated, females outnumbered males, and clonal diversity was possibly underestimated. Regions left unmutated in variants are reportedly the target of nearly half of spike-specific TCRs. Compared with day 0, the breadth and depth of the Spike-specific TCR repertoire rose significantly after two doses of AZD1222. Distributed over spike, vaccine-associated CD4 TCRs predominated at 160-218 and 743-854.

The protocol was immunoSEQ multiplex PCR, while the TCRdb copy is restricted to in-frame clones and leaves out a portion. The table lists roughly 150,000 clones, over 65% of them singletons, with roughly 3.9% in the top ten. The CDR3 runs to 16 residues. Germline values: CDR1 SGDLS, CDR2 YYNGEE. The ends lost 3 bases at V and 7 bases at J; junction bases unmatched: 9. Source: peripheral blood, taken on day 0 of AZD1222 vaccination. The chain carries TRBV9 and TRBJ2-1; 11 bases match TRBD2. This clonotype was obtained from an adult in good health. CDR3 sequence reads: CASSDGIAGGQNEQFF. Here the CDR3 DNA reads TGTGCCAGCAGCGACGGAATAGCGGGGGGGCAAAATGAGCAGTTCTTC.